These 19 T cell receptor beta chains originate from one sample sequenced in a study of blood T cell repertoires in COVID-19. Method: immunoSEQ multiplex PCR; TCRdb's copy keeps in-frame clones and lacks some. The sample lists about 68,000 clones, 86% occurring once. The sequenced sample was peripheral blood. Receptors were obtained from a man aged 30 to 39 with acute or convalescent COVID-19.

This chain uses TRBV28 with TRBJ1-5; 8 bases are shared with TRBD1. Losses at the gene ends were 7 bases for V and 6 bases for J; bases not matched to a gene: 11. Germline CDR1 and CDR2: MDHEN and SYDVKM. CDR3 length: 15 residues. CDR3 in DNA: TGTGCCAGCACCATATCCACAGGGGGTTTTCAGCCCCAGCATTTT. This gives the protein CASTISTGGFQPQHF.

The chain has TRBV28 and TRBJ2-7; TRBD2 matches at 8 bases. CDR1 MDHEN and CDR2 SYDVKM come from the germline V gene. V was pared by 4 bases and J by 7 bases, with 9 bases of the junction left unmatched. The CDR3 covers 14 residues. The CDR3, as DNA: TGTGCCAGCAGTTCCTCCCGCGGGAGGAATGAGCAGTACTTC. Translating gives CASSSSRGRNEQYF.

The chain recombines TRBV10-1 with TRBJ2-1, with D possibly TRBD2 on 5 matching bases. The germline gives CDR1 WNHNN, CDR2 SYGVQD (reference sequence). The CDR3 spans 16 residues. The germline V and J ends were trimmed by 0 bases and 3 bases, with 12 bases remaining between them. The CDR3 here is CASSESEERNYNEQFF. In DNA form, the CDR3 reads TGCGCCAGCAGTGAGTCGGAGGAGCGGAACTACAATGAGCAGTTCTTC.

The chain has TRBV7-8 and TRBJ1-4, with a tentative D call TRBD1 (6 bases). The CDR3 has 16 residues. The V and J ends lost 7 bases and 8 bases respectively, with 23 bases between them. From germline, CDR1 is SGHVS and CDR2 FQNEAQ. CDR3 DNA sequence: TGTGCCAGCACCCCCCGAAACCCAGGGGTAGGGGAAAAACTGTTTTTT. This gives the protein CASTPRNPGVGEKLFF.

CDR3 nucleotides: TGTGCCAGCAGTGAATATAGCAATCAGCCCCAGCATTTT. It is translated as CASSEYSNQPQHF. This chain uses TRBV2 with TRBJ1-5; the D is unclear. The CDR3 extends over 13 amino acids. Germline lookup yields CDR1 SNHLY and CDR2 FYNNEI. The ends were cut back, 2 bases at V and 0 bases at J, with 2 bases in the middle.

The rearrangement links TRBV30 to TRBJ1-6, with a weak D call TRBD1 (6 bases). This CDR3 has 15 amino acids. Trimming removed 2 bases from V and 7 bases from J, with 15 bases in between. Germline V lookup: CDR1 GTSNPN, CDR2 SVGIG (reference sequence). The CDR3 DNA follows: TGTGCCTGGAGTAAATACAGGGAACGCAATTCACCCCTCCACTTT. This encodes CAWSKYRERNSPLHF.

This chain connects TRBV9 to TRBJ2-7, with TRBD2 matching over 7 bases. Trimming removed 4 bases from V and 0 bases from J; junction bases left unmatched: 1. The CDR3 is made up of 13 amino acids. Germline assignment: CDR1 SGDLS and CDR2 YYNGEE. For the CDR3, the DNA is TGTGCCAGCAGCTGGGGGGGCTCCTACGAGCAGTACTTC. It codes for CASSWGGSYEQYF.

The V and J genes are TRBV6-5 and TRBJ1-2; 8 nucleotides align to TRBD1. This CDR3 has 12 residues. The V gene end was trimmed by 6 bases and the J gene end by 5 bases; junction bases not matched to a gene: 2. Germline V gene data show CDR1 as MNHEY and CDR2 as SVGAGI. CDR3 sequence (DNA): TGTGCCAGCAGGGACAGGGATTATGGCTACACCTTC. Translating it yields CASRDRDYGYTF.

CDR3 amino acids: CASSAERSGELFF. The CDR3 bases are TGTGCCAGCAGTGCTGAACGGAGCGGGGAGCTGTTTTTT. The chain is built from TRBV25-1 and TRBJ2-2; D remains unclear. CDR1 is MGHDK, CDR2 SYGVNS, per germline. V was pared by 4 bases and J by 7 bases, with 10 bases between. The CDR3 is 13 residues long.

The rearrangement uses TRBV27 and TRBJ2-1; weak D call: TRBD2 (7 bases). Germline CDR1 MNHEY, CDR2 SMNVEV (reference sequence). Trimming took 6 bases from V and 8 from J, leaving 20 bases between them. The CDR3 covers 15 residues. The CDR3, as DNA: TGTGCCAGCAGATCCACCTTGTTAGGGGGGGATGAGCAGTTCTTC. It encodes CASRSTLLGGDEQFF.

The chain joins TRBV28 to TRBJ1-1; D is unresolved. The CDR3 is 11 amino acids. The ends were cut back, 10 bases at V and 2 bases at J, with 8 bases in the middle. The V gene's germline CDR1 is MDHEN and CDR2 SYDVKM. CDR3 sequence (DNA): TGTGCCACAATTAGCAACACTGAAGCTTTCTTT. It codes for CATISNTEAFF. The entire variable domain, with the rest obtained from reference TRBV28 and TRBJ1-1, is as follows: DVKVTQSSRYLVKRTGEKVFLECVQDMDHENMFWYRQDPGLGLRLIYFSYDVKMKEKGDIPEGYSVSREKKERFSLILESASTNQTSMYLCATISNTEAFFGQGTRLTVV.

This clone was seen once. The chain's CDR3 is CASSLAGALSNQPQHF. The CDR3 DNA reads TGTGCCAGCAGCTTAGCAGGGGCGCTTAGCAATCAGCCCCAGCATTTT. This chain links TRBV7-8 with TRBJ1-5, with D tentatively TRBD1 (5 bases). V was cut by 0 bases and J by 0 bases, with 9 bases left in between. The CDR3 has 16 residues. The germline gives CDR1 SGHVS, CDR2 FQNEAQ.

This clone was counted a single time. The chain joins TRBV7-9 to TRBJ2-5; D gene unclear. In germline, CDR1 is SEHNR, CDR2 FQNEAQ (reference sequence). CDR3 length: 12 residues. The V end lost 5 bases, the J end lost 5 bases, and 9 bases lay between the germline ends. This chain's CDR3 is CASSLYRETQYF. The CDR3 nucleotides read TGTGCCAGCAGCCTGTATCGGGAGACCCAGTACTTC.

This sequence joins TRBV28 and TRBJ2-1; the D gene is possibly TRBD1 (6 bases). Germline V CDR1 and CDR2: MDHEN, SYDVKM. The CDR3 runs 15 residues. With 1 base removed from V and 3 bases from J, the gap between germline ends came to 10 bases. Written as DNA, the CDR3 is TGTGCCAGCAGTTTATACCGGGACAACTACAATGAGCAGTTCTTC. Its translation: CASSLYRDNYNEQFF.

This chain uses TRBV6-5 with TRBJ2-1; TRBD1 aligns across 7 bases. CDR1 MNHEY and CDR2 SVGAGI come from the germline V gene. The CDR3 extends over 11 amino acids. V lost 7 bases, J lost 15 bases, and 9 bases stayed unmatched. This chain's CDR3 is CASIMDRTRFF. The CDR3 nucleotides read TGTGCCAGCATTATGGACAGGACGCGGTTCTTC.

This chain uses TRBV2 with TRBJ2-2, with 9 bases matching TRBD2. The CDR3 is made up of 15 amino acids. Germline trimming cut 7 bases from V and 4 bases from J; bases unmatched to any gene: 7. Germline-derived CDR1 and CDR2 are SNHLY and FYNNEI. The CDR3 region has the DNA TGTGCCAGCAAAGCGGGAGGCTCCTCCACCGGGGAGCTGTTTTTT. This codes for CASKAGGSSTGELFF.

This chain joins TRBV6-5 and TRBJ2-1; 7 positions agree with TRBD2. Per the germline V gene, CDR1 is MNHEY and CDR2 is SVGAGI. The CDR3 contains 13 residues. The junction had 10 bases not matched to a gene; V was cut back by 8 bases and J by 9 bases. CDR3 region: CASVGGSYGEQFF. DNA of the CDR3: TGTGCCAGCGTCGGCGGGAGTTACGGTGAGCAGTTCTTC.

The chain links TRBV19 to TRBJ1-2; 7 bases are a match to TRBD1. This CDR3 contains 12 residues. CDR1 and CDR2 from the germline V gene are LNHDA and SQIVND (reference sequence). The ends lost 5 bases at V and 8 bases at J; junction bases unmatched: 5. The CDR3 here is CASSRWDRGYTF. The CDR3, as DNA: TGTGCCAGTAGTCGGTGGGACAGAGGCTACACCTTC.

V gene TRBV9 combines with J gene TRBJ2-7; perhaps TRBD1 as D (5 bases). The CDR3 runs to 15 residues. With 0 bases removed from V and 2 bases from J, the gap between germline ends came to 12 bases. Germline V gene sequence: CDR1 SGDLS, CDR2 YYNGEE. The CDR3 protein is CASSVAGEGAYEQYF. The CDR3 nucleotides read TGTGCCAGCAGCGTAGCTGGGGAAGGGGCCTACGAGCAGTACTTC. The whole variable domain, filled in from reference TRBV9 and TRBJ2-7, reads DSGVTQTPKHLITATGQRVTLRCSPRSGDLSVYWYQQSLDQGLQFLIQYYNGEERAKGNILERFSAQQFPDLHSELNLSSLELGDSALYFCASSVAGEGAYEQYFGPGTRLTVT.